Each of the 21 T cell receptor beta chains below was sequenced from the same sample in a study of control samples from healthy donors and cancer patients. Repertoires were generated with immunoSEQ multiplex PCR, while TCRdb's copy carries only in-frame clones and drops some. Among tens of thousands of clones listed, roughly nine tenths were seen once. The sample comprised PBMCs. These receptors came from a woman in her forties or fifties with colorectal cancer.

The chain employs TRBV20-1 and TRBJ1-2; TRBD1 aligns across 7 bases. CDR1 DFQATT and CDR2 SNEGSKA come from the germline V gene (reference sequence). CDR3 size: 14 residues. The junction had 8 bases not matched to a gene; V was cut back by 3 bases and J by 4 bases. The CDR3 loop is CSASRQGGGYGYTF. In nucleotides, the CDR3 is TGCAGTGCTAGTAGACAGGGAGGGGGCTATGGCTACACCTTC.

V gene TRBV6-5 combines with J gene TRBJ1-1; no definite D call. Trimming left V 2 bases short and J 4 bases short, with 14 bases between. The CDR3 length is 15 residues. Per germline, CDR1 MNHEY and CDR2 SVGAGI. The CDR3 protein is CASSYVNQRTTEAFF. The DNA of the CDR3 is TGTGCCAGCAGTTACGTAAACCAGAGGACCACTGAAGCTTTCTTT.

The chain joins TRBV28 to TRBJ1-5; 7 bases map to TRBD1. Trimming took 6 bases from V and 7 from J; bases not matched to a gene: 12. The length of the CDR3 is 15 residues. Looked up from germline, CDR1 is MDHEN and CDR2 is SYDVKM. The CDR3 DNA is TGTGCCAGCAGCAGAGGAGACAGGGAATACCAGCCCCAGCATTTT. Translating gives CASSRGDREYQPQHF.

The rearrangement joins TRBV18 to TRBJ1-5; D gene ambiguous. The CDR3 runs 15 residues. Trimming cost V 1 base and J 1 base, with 8 bases left between them. Germline V lookup: CDR1 KGHSH, CDR2 LQKENI. CDR3 DNA sequence: TGTGCCAGCTCACCACTGGGCGGCAGCAATCAGCCCCAGCATTTT. This encodes CASSPLGGSNQPQHF.

The count of this clone is one. The chain recombines TRBV5-5 with TRBJ2-5; no clear D gene. This CDR3 comprises 13 residues. The germline V gene encodes CDR1 SGHKS and CDR2 YYEKEE (reference sequence). V was shortened by 0 bases and J by 2 bases, with 5 bases between the two germline ends. The CDR3 DNA is TGTGCCAGCAGCTTGGCTAGTCAAGAGACCCAGTACTTC. This codes for CASSLASQETQYF. The full variable domain, its missing parts supplied by reference TRBV5-5 and TRBJ2-5, is DAGVTQSPTHLIKTRGQQVTLRCSPISGHKSVSWYQQVLGQGPQFIFQYYEKEERGRGNFPDRFSARQFPNYSSELNVNALLLGDSALYLCASSLASQETQYFGPGTRLLVL.

V is TRBV5-1 and J is TRBJ2-7; D may be TRBD1 (6 bases). Trimming removed 0 bases from V and 2 bases from J, with 21 bases in between. The CDR3 contains 18 residues. Germline values: CDR1 SGHRS, CDR2 YFSETQ. The CDR3 spells CASSLAGAARTDPYEQYV. In nucleotides, the CDR3 is TGCGCCAGCAGCTTGGCCGGTGCGGCCAGGACAGATCCCTACGAGCAGTACGTC.

This clone came up a few times. The V and J genes are TRBV10-3 and TRBJ2-7, with D hard to call. This CDR3 spans 14 amino acids. V lost 2 bases and J 0 bases, leaving 8 bases between the germline ends. Germline V gives CDR1 ENHRY, CDR2 SYGVKD. The CDR3 DNA is TGTGCCATCAGTGAGGGGCCGACCTCCTACGAGCAGTACGTC. Encoded protein: CAISEGPTSYEQYV.

The chain carries TRBV19 and TRBJ2-4; TRBD1 might be the D (6 bases). The CDR3 is 12 residues long. Germline CDR1 reads LNHDA; CDR2 reads SQIVND (reference sequence). V gave up 5 bases and J gave up 9 bases, with 11 bases separating them. The CDR3 region is CASSPQGFIQYF. CDR3 nucleotide sequence: TGTGCCAGTAGTCCTCAGGGGTTCATTCAGTACTTC.

This chain connects TRBV18 to TRBJ1-2; the match to TRBD1 covers 7 bases. Trimming at V came to 0 bases and at J to 7 bases, leaving 14 bases not matched to a gene. The CDR3 runs to 17 residues. Germline-derived CDR1 and CDR2 are KGHSH and LQKENI. This CDR3 is CASSPPKGGSFQGGYTF. CDR3 sequence (DNA): TGTGCCAGCTCACCACCGAAAGGGGGCTCCTTCCAGGGTGGCTACACCTTC. Supplemented by reference TRBV18 and TRBJ1-2, the full variable domain reads NAGVMQNPRHLVRRRGQEARLRCSPMKGHSHVYWYRQLPEEGLKFMVYLQKENIIDESGMPKERFSAEFPKEGPSILRIQQVVRGDSAAYFCASSPPKGGSFQGGYTFGSGTRLTVV.

This clone was recorded a few times. For the CDR3, the DNA is TGTGCCAGCAGTTACTCGACAGCCTACGAGCAGTACGTC. Amino acid sequence: CASSYSTAYEQYV. V is TRBV6-2 or TRBV6-3 and J is TRBJ2-7; weak D call: TRBD1 (5 bases). The V end lost 0 bases, the J end lost 2 bases, and 5 bases lay between the germline ends. Per germline, CDR1 MNHEY and CDR2 SVGEGT. The CDR3 is made up of 13 amino acids.

The rearrangement links TRBV7-2 to TRBJ2-3; 12 bases align to TRBD2. V gave up 5 bases and J gave up 3 bases; unmatched junction bases: 6. Germline CDR1 SGHTA, CDR2 FQGNSA. This CDR3 contains 16 residues. CDR3 amino acids: CASSASSGGGTDTQYF. The DNA of the CDR3 is TGTGCCAGCAGCGCTTCTAGCGGGGGGGGAACAGATACGCAGTATTTT.

The genes are TRBV6-5 and TRBJ2-3; TRBD2 matches at 10 bases. The CDR3 covers 13 residues. Losses at the gene ends were 7 bases for V and 12 bases for J; bases not matched to a gene: 10. Germline V gene sequence: CDR1 MNHEY, CDR2 SVGAGI. The CDR3 is CASNSPTSGVQYF. The CDR3 region has the DNA TGTGCCAGCAATAGCCCCACTAGCGGGGTTCAGTATTTT.

The chain combines TRBV6-1 with TRBJ2-1, with 7 positions matching TRBD2. CDR1 and CDR2 (germline): MNHNS, SASEGT. This CDR3 has 14 residues. V shed 1 base, J shed 8 bases, and the junction held 5 bases outside the gene matches. CDR3 in amino acids: CASSEGSGRDEQFF. The CDR3 bases are TGTGCCAGCAGTGAAGGTTCAGGGAGGGATGAGCAGTTCTTC.

CDR3 in DNA: TGTGCCAGCAGCCCCCGGGACAGGGTAACTGGAAACACCATATATTTT. Encoded protein: CASSPRDRVTGNTIYF. The chain has TRBV9 and TRBJ1-3; 9 bases map to TRBD1. CDR3 length equals 16 residues. V gave up 4 bases and J gave up 2 bases; unmatched junction bases: 7. CDR1 and CDR2 (germline): SGDLS, YYNGEE.

This clone was seen once. The CDR3 loop reads CASSIDRLRSSQAFF. The CDR3 bases are TGTGCCAGTAGTATCGACAGACTAAGGTCCTCTCAAGCTTTCTTT. J is TRBJ1-1 and V is TRBV19; the D gene is possibly TRBD1 (5 bases). The germline V gene has CDR1 LNHDA and CDR2 SQIVND (reference sequence). With 3 bases removed from V and 9 bases from J, the gap between germline ends came to 20 bases. CDR3 length: 15 amino acids.

V is TRBV5-6 and J is TRBJ2-2, with 7 nucleotides matching TRBD1. There are 15 residues in the CDR3. The V and J ends lost 4 bases and 2 bases, in that order; junction bases with no gene match: 5. The V gene's germline CDR1 is SGHDT and CDR2 YYEEEE. The CDR3 nucleotides are TGTGCCAGCAGCCAACAGGGGCTTAACACCGGGGAGCTGTTTTTT. Translation: CASSQQGLNTGELFF. The whole variable domain, remainder taken from reference TRBV5-6 and TRBJ2-2, is DAGVTQSPTHLIKTRGQQVTLRCSPKSGHDTVSWYQQALGQGPQFIFQYYEEEERQRGNFPDRFSGHQFPNYSSELNVNALLLGDSALYLCASSQQGLNTGELFFGEGSRLTVL.

The chain combines TRBV6-4 with TRBJ2-5; D uncertain. CDR3 length equals 13 residues. V shed 8 bases and J shed 5 bases, with 15 bases lying between them. Germline V gives CDR1 MRHNA, CDR2 SNTAGT. CDR3 amino acids: CASALNAPETQYF. CDR3 sequence (DNA): TGTGCCAGCGCACTTAACGCCCCCGAGACCCAGTACTTC.

As DNA, the CDR3 is TGCGCCAGCAGCTTGATGGGACCTCAAGAGACCCAGTACTTC. Protein sequence: CASSLMGPQETQYF. This rearrangement joins TRBV5-1 to TRBJ2-5; D might be TRBD1 or TRBD2, each matching 5 bases. The V gene lost 1 base and the J gene lost 2 bases, with 9 bases spanning the gap. In germline, CDR1 is SGHRS, CDR2 YFSETQ. The CDR3 length is 14 residues.

The rearrangement joins TRBV2 to TRBJ1-3; no clear D gene. The V gene's germline CDR1 is SNHLY and CDR2 FYNNEI. V lost 2 bases and J 7 bases, leaving 9 bases between the germline ends. There are 13 residues in the CDR3. The CDR3 is CASSELIGNTIYF. As DNA, the CDR3 is TGTGCCAGCAGTGAATTAATCGGGAACACCATATATTTT.

This chain uses TRBV5-1 with TRBJ2-3, with D unresolved. Trimming took 6 bases from V and 0 from J, leaving 8 bases between them. Germline V CDR1 and CDR2: SGHRS, YFSETQ. This CDR3 has 13 amino acids. CDR3 bases: TGCGCCAGCACCCACCCTAGCACAGATACGCAGTATTTT. Protein product: CASTHPSTDTQYF.

The rearrangement uses TRBV12-3 or TRBV12-4 and TRBJ1-5, with D unresolved. V lost 2 bases to trimming and J lost 4 bases, with 6 bases between them. This CDR3 is 13 amino acids long. DNA of the CDR3: TGTGCCAGCAGTTTATATGGGAATCAGCCCCAGCATTTT. Translated: CASSLYGNQPQHF.